Listed below are T cell receptor beta chains from one sample, sequenced in a study of cytomegalovirus exposure and HLA in healthy donors. Sequencing used immunoSEQ multiplex PCR; TCRdb keeps in-frame clones, though not all of them. The sample shows 100,000 to 150,000 clones, 85% to 90% of them seen only once. The specimen sequenced was PBMCs. These receptors all come from a woman between 18 and 30 years old in good health and CMV-seronegative. The CDR3 runs from the conserved cysteine through the conserved F or W. D genes are given only for firm matches. Only some rows state a clone size, as once, few, many or a class for expanded clones.

j_call: TRBJ1-3; clone_size: .; d_call: TRBD1; v_call: TRBV27; cdr3_aa: CASSPTQGSSGNTIYF; cdr3_nt: TGTGCCAGCAGTCCCACACAGGGGAGCTCTGGAAACACCATATATTTT
j_call: TRBJ2-7; clone_size: once; d_call: TRBD1; v_call: TRBV4-3; cdr3_aa: CASSQDGARGRQYF; cdr3_nt: TGCGCCAGCAGCCAAGATGGCGCCAGGGGGAGGCAGTACTTC
j_call: TRBJ2-7; clone_size: .; d_call: TRBD2; v_call: TRBV25-1; cdr3_aa: CASRGVREGLYEQYF; cdr3_nt: TGTGCCAGCAGAGGCGTCCGGGAGGGCCTCTACGAGCAGTACTTC
j_call: TRBJ1-3; clone_size: .; d_call: .; v_call: TRBV30; cdr3_aa: CAWTARGLPGNTIYF; cdr3_nt: TGTGCCTGGACAGCCAGGGGTCTACCTGGAAACACCATATATTTT
j_call: TRBJ1-3; clone_size: .; d_call: TRBD1; v_call: TRBV10-3; cdr3_aa: CAMGQGRSGNTIYF; cdr3_nt: TGTGCCATGGGACAGGGGAGGTCTGGAAACACCATATATTTT
j_call: TRBJ2-5; clone_size: .; d_call: TRBD2; v_call: TRBV27; cdr3_aa: CASRPGLADLQETQYF; cdr3_nt: TGTGCCAGCCGGCCGGGACTAGCGGACCTCCAAGAGACCCAGTACTTC
j_call: TRBJ1-1; clone_size: .; d_call: TRBD1; v_call: TRBV7-9; cdr3_aa: CASSLEGDRDEAFF; cdr3_nt: TGTGCCAGCAGCTTAGAGGGGGACAGGGATGAAGCTTTCTTT
j_call: TRBJ2-1; clone_size: .; d_call: TRBD1; v_call: TRBV28; cdr3_aa: CASSSNRGAYNEQFF; cdr3_nt: TGTGCCAGCAGTTCAAACAGGGGGGCCTACAATGAGCAGTTCTTC
j_call: TRBJ1-1; clone_size: once; d_call: .; v_call: TRBV28; cdr3_aa: CASRVFSGEYTEAFF; cdr3_nt: TGTGCCAGCCGAGTTTTCTCGGGGGAGTACACTGAAGCTTTCTTT
j_call: TRBJ1-2; clone_size: once; d_call: .; v_call: TRBV9; cdr3_aa: CASMRAGDGYTF; cdr3_nt: TGTGCCAGCATGAGGGCCGGGGATGGCTACACCTTC
j_call: TRBJ2-1; clone_size: .; d_call: .; v_call: TRBV5-1; cdr3_aa: CASTALASTNEQFF; cdr3_nt: TGCGCCAGCACGGCCCTAGCCTCCACCAATGAGCAGTTCTTC
j_call: TRBJ2-1; clone_size: few; d_call: TRBD2; v_call: TRBV19; cdr3_aa: CASSSRGVTGSYNEQFF; cdr3_nt: TGTGCCAGTAGCTCGCGGGGGGTTACGGGCTCCTACAATGAGCAGTTCTTC
j_call: TRBJ1-4; clone_size: .; d_call: TRBD1; v_call: TRBV27; cdr3_aa: CASSPRDRGTTNEKLFF; cdr3_nt: TGTGCCAGCAGTCCTCGGGACAGGGGAACAACTAATGAAAAACTGTTTTTT
j_call: TRBJ2-3; clone_size: .; d_call: TRBD2; v_call: TRBV7-2; cdr3_aa: CASSLVSGGADTQYF; cdr3_nt: TGTGCCAGCAGCTTAGTTAGCGGGGGGGCGGATACGCAGTATTTT
j_call: TRBJ2-7; clone_size: .; d_call: .; v_call: TRBV28; cdr3_aa: CASSFPVSYEQYF; cdr3_nt: TGTGCCAGCAGTTTTCCGGTGAGCTACGAGCAGTACTTC
j_call: TRBJ2-1; clone_size: once; d_call: .; v_call: TRBV9; cdr3_aa: CASSVDSREPRNNEQFF; cdr3_nt: TGTGCCAGCAGCGTAGACTCTCGGGAGCCCCGAAACAATGAGCAGTTCTTC
j_call: TRBJ1-1; clone_size: .; d_call: TRBD1; v_call: TRBV10-3; cdr3_aa: CAISPPWTGKPEAFF; cdr3_nt: TGTGCCATCAGCCCCCCCTGGACAGGGAAACCTGAAGCTTTCTTT
j_call: TRBJ2-3; clone_size: .; d_call: TRBD2; v_call: TRBV6-1; cdr3_aa: CASRGLAGGPDTQYF; cdr3_nt: TGTGCCAGCAGGGGACTAGCGGGGGGGCCAGATACGCAGTATTTT
j_call: TRBJ1-1; clone_size: .; d_call: .; v_call: TRBV18; cdr3_aa: CASSLDQVRNTEAFF; cdr3_nt: TGTGCCAGCTCCCTCGACCAGGTACGGAATACTGAAGCTTTCTTT
j_call: TRBJ1-3; clone_size: .; d_call: TRBD1; v_call: TRBV5-1; cdr3_aa: CASSTSGTGSSGNTIYF; cdr3_nt: TGCGCCAGCTCCACATCCGGGACAGGGTCTTCTGGAAACACCATATATTTT
j_call: TRBJ2-1; clone_size: once; d_call: TRBD1; v_call: TRBV30; cdr3_aa: CAWSPDRGGEQFF; cdr3_nt: TGTGCCTGGAGCCCGGACAGGGGAGGTGAGCAGTTCTTC
j_call: TRBJ2-5; clone_size: .; d_call: .; v_call: TRBV11-2; cdr3_aa: CASSLVAVQETQYF; cdr3_nt: TGTGCCAGCAGCTTAGTGGCAGTCCAAGAGACCCAGTACTTC
j_call: TRBJ2-7; clone_size: few; d_call: TRBD2; v_call: TRBV2; cdr3_aa: CAVPLLWREETYEQYF; cdr3_nt: TGTGCCGTACCCCTCCTCTGGCGGGAGGAGACCTACGAGCAGTACTTC
j_call: TRBJ2-4; clone_size: .; d_call: TRBD1; v_call: TRBV19; cdr3_aa: CASSPTGVAKNIQYF; cdr3_nt: TGTGCCAGTAGTCCGACAGGGGTAGCCAAAAACATTCAGTACTTC
j_call: TRBJ2-3; clone_size: .; d_call: TRBD2; v_call: TRBV15; cdr3_aa: CATSVKLAATDTQYF; cdr3_nt: TGTGCCACCAGCGTTAAGCTAGCGGCCACAGATACGCAGTATTTT
j_call: TRBJ2-7; clone_size: few; d_call: TRBD1; v_call: TRBV6-1; cdr3_aa: CASSETGWGYEQYF; cdr3_nt: TGTGCCAGCAGTGAGACAGGGTGGGGCTACGAGCAGTACTTC
j_call: TRBJ1-2; clone_size: .; d_call: .; v_call: TRBV7-9; cdr3_aa: CASSLVGGDYGYTF; cdr3_nt: TGTGCCAGCAGCTTAGTAGGAGGGGACTATGGCTACACCTTC
j_call: TRBJ2-2; clone_size: .; d_call: .; v_call: TRBV10-1; cdr3_aa: CASSSNTGELFF; cdr3_nt: TGCGCCAGCAGTTCAAACACCGGGGAGCTGTTTTTT